These 25 T cell receptor beta chains came from one sample sequenced in a study of control samples from healthy donors and cancer patients. Method: immunoSEQ multiplex PCR; TCRdb's copy keeps in-frame clones and lacks some. This table holds tens of thousands of clones, nearly 85% found once. The sequencing input was blood. Every receptor here comes from a man in his fifties or sixties in good health.

This clone was picked up a small number of times. The CDR3 nucleotides read TGCGCCAGCATGGAGGTTAGCACAGATACGCAGTATTTT. It specifies CASMEVSTDTQYF. The chain links TRBV10-2 to TRBJ2-3; D may be TRBD2 (5 bases). Deletions cut 7 bases from V and 0 bases from J, with 8 bases between. The length of the CDR3 is 13 residues. Germline CDR1 is WSHSY and CDR2 is SAAADI.

This CDR3 is CASSLVLVPVYF. The CDR3 DNA is TGTGCCAGCAGCTTAGTACTAGTCCCCGTCTACTTC. The chain joins TRBV7-2 to TRBJ2-5, with D possibly matching TRBD2 (5 bases). This CDR3 comprises 12 residues. The V gene lost 1 base and the J gene lost 14 bases, with 14 bases spanning the gap. Per germline, CDR1 SGHTA and CDR2 FQGNSA.

This chain uses TRBV13 with TRBJ2-6; D is tentatively TRBD1 or TRBD2 (5 bases each). Germline V gene data show CDR1 as PRHDT and CDR2 as FYEKMQ (reference sequence). The V and J ends lost 0 bases and 4 bases respectively, with 19 bases between them. The CDR3 loop spans 19 amino acids. The CDR3 here is CASSLGPAWDVLGANVLTF. CDR3 nucleotide sequence: TGTGCCAGCAGCTTAGGACCAGCTTGGGACGTTTTGGGGGCCAACGTCCTGACTTTC.

The V gene is TRBV29-1, the J gene TRBJ1-5; TRBD1 aligns across 9 bases. The ends lost 6 bases at V and 3 bases at J; junction bases unmatched: 3. In germline, CDR1 is SQVTM, CDR2 ANQGSEA. The CDR3 length is 13 residues. This CDR3 reads CSVGQGINQPQHF. In nucleotides, the CDR3 is TGCAGCGTGGGACAGGGAATCAATCAGCCCCAGCATTTT.

The chain links TRBV7-9 to TRBJ2-1; the D is unclear. Germline V gene lookup returns CDR1 SEHNR and CDR2 FQNEAQ (reference sequence). V lost 7 bases, J lost 4 bases, and 14 bases lay in between. This CDR3 is built from 14 residues. The CDR3 DNA reads as TGTGCCAGCACCGGGTTTAATACATACAATGAGCAGTTCTTC. It translates to CASTGFNTYNEQFF.

The rearrangement links TRBV7-2 to TRBJ2-1; the match to TRBD2 covers 9 bases. The CDR3 has 18 amino acids. J was trimmed by 2 bases and V by 0 bases; bases with no gene match: 8. Germline V gene lookup returns CDR1 SGHTA and CDR2 FQGNSA. DNA of the CDR3: TGTGCCAGCAGCTTAGCTAGCGGGAGTTCCTTGGCCTACAATGAGCAGTTCTTC. It is translated as CASSLASGSSLAYNEQFF.

This chain joins TRBV12-3 or TRBV12-4 and TRBJ2-7, with a possible D match to TRBD2 (5 bases). The CDR3 extends over 13 amino acids. Trimming shortened V by 4 bases and J by 3 bases, and 10 bases separated the two germline ends. Written as DNA, the CDR3 is TGTGCCAGCAGTTCCGGACGGGACTACGAGCAGTACTTC. Amino acid sequence: CASSSGRDYEQYF.

This sequence joins TRBV7-9 and TRBJ2-1; TRBD2 matches at 10 bases. The CDR3 is made up of 17 amino acids. V shed 4 bases, J shed 2 bases, and the junction held 8 bases outside the gene matches. CDR1 SEHNR and CDR2 FQNEAQ come from the germline V gene (reference sequence). The CDR3 DNA sequence: TGTGCCAGCAGCTATGGACTAGCGGCTACACCCTACAATGAGCAGTTCTTC. Translation: CASSYGLAATPYNEQFF. Variable domain in full (rest from reference TRBV7-9 and TRBJ2-1): DTGVSQNPRHKITKRGQNVTFRCDPISEHNRLYWYRQTLGQGPEFLTYFQNEAQLEKSRLLSDRFSAERPKGSFSTLEIQRTEQGDSAMYLCASSYGLAATPYNEQFFGPGTRLTVL.

The chain is built from TRBV6-1 and TRBJ2-3, with 12 bases identical to TRBD2. Germline CDR1 and CDR2: MNHNS and SASEGT. Trimming cost V 2 bases and J 4 bases; bases outside gene matches: 1. This CDR3 has 15 amino acids. The CDR3 reads CASSELAGGPDTQYF. CDR3 nucleotides: TGTGCCAGCAGTGAACTAGCGGGAGGGCCAGATACGCAGTATTTT.

J is TRBJ2-2 and V is TRBV6-5, with D uncertain. Trimming shortened V by 7 bases and J by 2 bases, and 11 bases separated the two germline ends. The germline V gene has CDR1 MNHEY and CDR2 SVGAGI. This CDR3 has 14 amino acids. The DNA of the CDR3 is TGTGCCAGCATTGTTTCTCTTAACACCGGGGAGCTGTTTTTT. It specifies CASIVSLNTGELFF.

The genes are TRBV10-1 and TRBJ1-3; D unresolved. V lost 5 bases and J 9 bases, leaving 17 bases between the germline ends. The CDR3 is made up of 14 amino acids. Per the germline V gene, CDR1 is WNHNN and CDR2 is SYGVQD (reference sequence). CDR3 region: CASSYCRSRSTIYF. For the CDR3, the DNA is TGCGCCAGCAGTTACTGCAGGTCGCGTAGCACCATATATTTT.

J is TRBJ2-1 and V is TRBV15; 8 bases match TRBD1. Germline CDR1 is LNHNV and CDR2 is YYDKDF (reference sequence). V shed 1 base and J 2 bases; nucleotides not matched to a gene: 1. The CDR3 spans 15 residues. CDR3 protein: CATSRAGQAYNEQFF. The CDR3, as DNA: TGTGCCACCAGCAGAGCGGGACAGGCCTACAATGAGCAGTTCTTC.

The chain employs TRBV30 and TRBJ2-1; the D gene is possibly TRBD1 (6 bases). Germline loops: CDR1 GTSNPN, CDR2 SVGIG (reference sequence). The CDR3 sequence is 13 residues long. Trimming took 0 bases from V and 6 from J, leaving 9 bases between them. The CDR3 DNA is TGTGCCTGGAGTGTAGGGGGTAGCAATGAGCAGTTCTTC. It is translated as CAWSVGGSNEQFF.

V gene TRBV2 combines with J gene TRBJ2-7, with 7 bases lining up with TRBD1. Trimming cost V 8 bases and J 3 bases; bases outside gene matches: 7. CDR1 and CDR2 from the germline V gene are SNHLY and FYNNEI. The CDR3 consists of 13 residues. CDR3 in DNA: TGTGCCAGCGGTCGGGGACAGAACTACGAGCAGTACTTC. Translating gives CASGRGQNYEQYF.

The gene calls are TRBV25-1 and TRBJ2-7; 11 nucleotides match TRBD2. Germline V lookup: CDR1 MGHDK, CDR2 SYGVNS. Germline trimming cut 6 bases from V and 3 bases from J; bases unmatched to any gene: 7. This CDR3 region has 15 residues. CDR3 sequence (DNA): TGTGCCAGCAGCATGGGACTAGCGGAGATCTACGAGCAGTACTTC. Translation gives CASSMGLAEIYEQYF.

The chain has TRBV7-9 and TRBJ1-6, with D possibly matching TRBD1 (5 bases). Germline V gene sequence: CDR1 SEHNR, CDR2 FQNEAQ (reference sequence). V was clipped by 1 base and J by 7 bases, with 5 bases between them. The CDR3 is 13 residues long. The CDR3 DNA sequence: TGTGCCAGCAGCTTAGGGGGCAATTCACCCCTCCACTTT. This codes for CASSLGGNSPLHF.

V and J are TRBV5-1 and TRBJ2-1, with TRBD2 matching over 11 bases. With 3 bases clipped from V and 3 bases from J, the junction kept 5 bases outside the gene matches. The CDR3 loop spans 16 amino acids. The V gene's germline CDR1 is SGHRS and CDR2 YFSETQ. For the CDR3, the DNA is TGCGCCAGCAGCTCCAGGACTAGCGGGTTCTACAATGAGCAGTTCTTC. It codes for CASSSRTSGFYNEQFF.

This sequence joins TRBV6-4 and TRBJ2-1; D remains unclear. The V end was cut by 4 bases, the J end by 5 bases, with 12 bases between. The germline gives CDR1 MRHNA, CDR2 SNTAGT. The CDR3 covers 14 residues. As DNA, the CDR3 is TGTGCCAGCAGTGTCGACCCCGCAAACAATGAGCAGTTCTTC. Translating gives CASSVDPANNEQFF.

This clone was observed a few times. The genes are TRBV28 and TRBJ2-4; the D is unclear. CDR3 size: 15 residues. The V and J ends lost 2 bases and 0 bases respectively, with 8 bases between them. Germline lookup yields CDR1 MDHEN and CDR2 SYDVKM. CDR3 amino acids: CASSLPTLAKNIQYF. DNA for the CDR3: TGTGCCAGCAGTTTACCGACTCTAGCCAAAAACATTCAGTACTTC.

This chain joins TRBV6-5 and TRBJ2-5; D gene uncertain. The CDR3 runs to 13 residues. Per the germline V gene, CDR1 is MNHEY and CDR2 is SVGAGI. Trimming stripped 5 bases from V and 4 bases from J, with 11 bases between. CDR3: CASSPELGETQYF. The CDR3, as DNA: TGTGCCAGCAGTCCAGAACTGGGAGAGACCCAGTACTTC.

The V and J genes are TRBV5-6 and TRBJ1-1, with D tentatively TRBD1 (5 bases). Germline V CDR1 and CDR2: SGHDT, YYEEEE. V gave up 4 bases and J gave up 11 bases, with 15 bases separating them. The CDR3 loop spans 12 amino acids. The CDR3 bases are TGTGCCAGCAGCCGAGGAGGGGCGAGGGCTTTCTTT. It encodes CASSRGGARAFF. Combining the CDR3 with reference TRBV5-6 and TRBJ1-1 gives the whole variable domain DAGVTQSPTHLIKTRGQQVTLRCSPKSGHDTVSWYQQALGQGPQFIFQYYEEEERQRGNFPDRFSGHQFPNYSSELNVNALLLGDSALYLCASSRGGARAFFGQGTRLTVV.

The V gene is TRBV7-2, the J gene TRBJ2-1; 7 bases map to TRBD2. This CDR3 has 19 residues. Per germline, CDR1 SGHTA and CDR2 FQGNSA. The J segment lost 6 bases and the V segment lost 1 base, leaving 18 bases of the junction unmatched. DNA for the CDR3: TGTGCCAGCAGCTTAGGACGGGAGGTTCGCCTCTTAAAATTCAATGAGCAGTTCTTC. This sequence encodes CASSLGREVRLLKFNEQFF.

V usage is TRBV19 and J usage is TRBJ1-2, with 7 bases matching TRBD1. Trimming cost V 6 bases and J 2 bases; bases outside gene matches: 6. Per the germline V gene, CDR1 is LNHDA and CDR2 is SQIVND (reference sequence). The CDR3 runs 14 residues. The CDR3 coding sequence is TGTGCCAGTAGGCTTCCGGGACAGAACTATGGCTACACCTTC. Its protein product is CASRLPGQNYGYTF.

The chain recombines TRBV5-1 with TRBJ1-1; D may be TRBD1 (6 bases). The CDR3 has 17 amino acids. Germline V CDR1 and CDR2: SGHRS, YFSETQ. Trimming cost V 0 bases and J 0 bases, with 15 bases left between them. The CDR3: CASSLVGGSSMNTEAFF. Written as DNA, the CDR3 is TGCGCCAGCAGCTTGGTAGGGGGATCCTCCATGAACACTGAAGCTTTCTTT.

The chain links TRBV2 to TRBJ2-5; 7 bases are shared with TRBD2. V lost 7 bases and J lost 2; bases outside the gene matches: 10. This CDR3 has 15 residues. Germline V gives CDR1 SNHLY, CDR2 FYNNEI. CDR3 protein: CASTPVGGLQETQYF. The CDR3 bases are TGTGCCAGCACTCCTGTGGGGGGGTTACAAGAGACCCAGTACTTC. Using reference TRBV2 and TRBJ2-5 for the parts outside the CDR3, the full variable domain is EPEVTQTPSHQVTQMGQEVILRCVPISNHLYFYWYRQILGQKVEFLVSFYNNEISEKSEIFDDQFSVERPDGSNFTLKIRSTKLEDSAMYFCASTPVGGLQETQYFGPGTRLLVL.